The 14 T cell receptor beta chains presented below share a single source sample, sequenced in a study of T-cell memory formation after mild COVID-19. One entry per CDR3 protein results from TCRdb running MiXCR on the 5' RACE reads. This sample has 250,000 to 300,000 distinct CDR3 sequences, with roughly 16% found just once. Sequencing was carried out using PBMCs or a T cell subset sorted from them (not recorded which). These receptors were obtained from a young man who had mild COVID-19 (a few samples of this study predate the infection). Cell type and time point are not known.

The rearrangement links TRBV20-1 to TRBJ2-3; D gene uncertain. Trimming removed 2 bases from V and 1 base from J, with 13 bases in between. This CDR3 has 15 residues. Per the germline V gene, CDR1 is DFQATT and CDR2 is SNEGSKA (reference sequence). CDR3 protein: CSARSLPQGTDTQYF. The CDR3 DNA sequence: TGCAGTGCTAGAAGCCTTCCTCAGGGCACAGATACGCAGTATTTT.

This rearrangement joins TRBV6-6 to TRBJ2-1, with a possible D match to TRBD1 (6 bases). Germline V lookup: CDR1 MNHNY, CDR2 SVGAGI (reference sequence). This CDR3 is built from 15 residues. V lost 6 bases, J lost 6 bases, and 18 bases lay in between. The CDR3 DNA reads as TGTGCCAGCAGCTACACAGGGTTTGGAGGCAATGAGCAGTTCTTC. Its translation is CASSYTGFGGNEQFF.

In this sample, this clonotype turned up once. The junction shows a germline mismatch at one end, possibly a read error. The chain links TRBV5-1 to TRBJ1-3; possibly TRBD1 for D (6 bases). The CDR3 is made up of 14 amino acids. Germline V CDR1 and CDR2: SGHRS, YFSETQ. CDR3 bases: TGCGCCAGCAGCTTACAGGGAACTGGAAACAACATATATTTT. This translates into CASSLQGTGNNIYF.

The genes are TRBV24-1 and TRBJ1-1; 7 nucleotides align to TRBD1. V lost 3 bases and J lost 6; bases outside the gene matches: 6. CDR1 is KGHDR and CDR2 is SFDVKD in the germline V gene. The CDR3 contains 14 residues. The CDR3 spells CATSDGTGEPEAFF. The CDR3 nucleotides read TGTGCCACCAGTGATGGTACAGGGGAACCTGAAGCTTTCTTT.

The chain combines TRBV10-3 with TRBJ1-2; a weak D match, TRBD1 (6 bases). Trimming removed 0 bases from V and 2 bases from J, with 13 bases in between. Germline CDR1 ENHRY, CDR2 SYGVKD. The CDR3 is 16 residues long. CDR3 loop: CAISESAGVRNYGYTF. The CDR3 DNA is TGTGCCATCAGTGAGTCGGCAGGGGTCCGAAACTATGGCTACACCTTC.

This chain uses TRBV6-2 or TRBV6-3 with TRBJ2-6; no firm D call. CDR1 MNHEY and CDR2 SVGEGT come from the germline V gene. Deletions cut 4 bases from V and 2 bases from J, with 12 bases between. The CDR3 covers 16 residues. The CDR3 coding sequence is TGTGCCAGCAGTTCCCCAACAGAGACTGGGGCCAACGTCCTGACTTTC. Amino acids: CASSSPTETGANVLTF.

This clonotype turned up a few times. CDR3 in amino acids: CATSRGGNVNYEQYF. The CDR3 DNA reads TGTGCCACCAGCAGAGGAGGGAACGTTAACTACGAGCAGTACTTC. The chain links TRBV15 to TRBJ2-7; the D gene is possibly TRBD2 (5 bases). Germline CDR1 is LNHNV and CDR2 is YYDKDF (reference sequence). V was pared by 1 base and J by 3 bases, with 13 bases between. CDR3 length: 15 residues.

The rearrangement joins TRBV9 to TRBJ2-7, with a weak D call TRBD1 (6 bases). Trimming cost V 3 bases and J 4 bases, with 11 bases left between them. The CDR3 sequence is 13 residues long. CDR1 and CDR2 from the germline V gene are SGDLS and YYNGEE. The CDR3 bases are TGTGCCAGCAGCGAAACAGGGATGTACGAGCAGTACTTC. Its protein product is CASSETGMYEQYF.

This rearrangement joins TRBV7-9 to TRBJ2-2, with D perhaps assigned TRBD1 or TRBD2 (5 bases each). V was pared by 8 bases and J by 4 bases, with 14 bases between. The CDR3 length is 14 residues. The germline gives CDR1 SEHNR, CDR2 FQNEAQ (reference sequence). CDR3 sequence: CASPPGTRTGELFF. The CDR3 coding sequence is TGTGCCAGCCCCCCCGGGACCCGCACCGGGGAGCTGTTTTTT.

This chain joins TRBV29-1 and TRBJ2-3, with D possibly called TRBD1 or TRBD2 (5 bases each). Germline values: CDR1 SQVTM, CDR2 ANQGSEA. There are 13 residues in the CDR3. V gave up 8 bases and J gave up 4 bases, with 16 bases separating them. This CDR3 reads CSLRGGLSDTQYF. CDR3 nucleotides: TGCAGCCTGCGTGGGGGTTTGTCAGATACGCAGTATTTT.

This clonotype came up a few times. The chain uses TRBV5-1 and TRBJ2-1; no clear D. Trimming stripped 1 base from V and 3 bases from J, with 11 bases between. Germline V gene sequence: CDR1 SGHRS, CDR2 YFSETQ. This CDR3 has 15 amino acids. The CDR3 region is CASSLYGSGYNEQFF. DNA for the CDR3: TGCGCCAGCAGCTTGTATGGCTCTGGCTACAATGAGCAGTTCTTC.

The genes are TRBV20-1 and TRBJ2-2, with D possibly matching TRBD1 (6 bases). The CDR3 is 14 amino acids. Germline CDR1 DFQATT, CDR2 SNEGSKA (reference sequence). V was trimmed by 4 bases and J by 2 bases, leaving 11 bases between them. The CDR3 nucleotides read TGCAGTGCTACCCGGGACACCAACACCGGGGAGCTGTTTTTT. Residues: CSATRDTNTGELFF.

For the CDR3, the DNA is TGTGCCAGCAGTAGACTAGCGGGGGGCTATCAAGAGACCCAGTACTTC. Protein: CASSRLAGGYQETQYF. This chain connects TRBV6-5 to TRBJ2-5; TRBD2 agrees at 13 bases. This CDR3 contains 16 residues. The ends lost 5 bases at V and 2 bases at J; junction bases unmatched: 5. Germline CDR1 and CDR2: MNHEY and SVGAGI.

This rearrangement joins TRBV27 to TRBJ2-3; TRBD1 matches at 8 bases. Unmatched junction bases numbered 11, after V lost 3 bases and J lost 0 bases. The CDR3 length is 18 residues. Germline V gene sequence: CDR1 MNHEY, CDR2 SMNVEV (reference sequence). The CDR3 spells CASSFHPRQGASTDTQYF. The CDR3 region has the DNA TGTGCCAGCAGTTTCCACCCCCGTCAGGGGGCTAGCACAGATACGCAGTATTTT.